The 24 T cell receptor beta chains reported below all come from one sample, sequenced in a study of neoadjuvant anti-PD-1 for oral cavity cancer. Produced via immunoSEQ multiplex PCR; TCRdb's table is partial and in-frame only. The top ten clones hold around 3% of a sample with 84,000 or so clones, 70% to 85% of them seen once. This specimen was PBMCs, taken before nivolumab (anti-PD-1) treatment. The receptors come from a person aged 40 to 85 with oral cavity squamous cell carcinoma.

The chain joins TRBV6-5 to TRBJ2-1; a weak D match, TRBD2 (5 bases). CDR3 length: 13 amino acids. Germline loops: CDR1 MNHEY, CDR2 SVGAGI. The ends were cut back, 2 bases at V and 9 bases at J, with 11 bases in the middle. The CDR3 sequence: CASSYRGNGEQFF. Written as DNA, the CDR3 is TGTGCCAGCAGTTACCGAGGGAACGGTGAGCAGTTCTTC.

The V gene is TRBV5-1, the J gene TRBJ2-3, with D perhaps matching TRBD2 (6 bases). This CDR3 has 18 amino acids. V lost 0 bases and J lost 3, with 20 bases in between. The germline V gene has CDR1 SGHRS and CDR2 YFSETQ. DNA of the CDR3: TGCGCCAGCAGCTTGGACAATCCCGGGAGCTACGGTACAGATACGCAGTATTTT. Its translation is CASSLDNPGSYGTDTQYF.

The V and J genes are TRBV7-9 and TRBJ2-2, with D hard to call. CDR3 length equals 11 residues. Germline lookup yields CDR1 SEHNR and CDR2 FQNEAQ (reference sequence). Trimming shortened V by 5 bases and J by 7 bases, and 5 bases separated the two germline ends. The CDR3 DNA reads TGTGCCAGCAGCGGTATCGGGGAGCTGTTTTTT. Translated: CASSGIGELFF.

The chain links TRBV10-3 to TRBJ2-3; D gene ambiguous. CDR1 and CDR2 from the germline V gene are ENHRY and SYGVKD. V was trimmed by 2 bases and J by 4 bases, leaving 4 bases between them. This CDR3 spans 12 amino acids. CDR3 residues: CAISEVADTQYF. The CDR3 nucleotides read TGTGCCATCAGTGAGGTAGCAGATACGCAGTATTTT.

The V call is TRBV5-1, the J call TRBJ2-3; D may match TRBD1 or TRBD2 (5 bases each). V lost 4 bases and J lost 8, with 20 bases in between. The CDR3 extends over 15 amino acids. CDR1 and CDR2 (germline): SGHRS, YFSETQ. The CDR3 reads CASSPSGTDSGTQYF. The CDR3 DNA reads as TGCGCCAGCAGCCCCAGTGGGACCGATTCTGGTACGCAGTATTTT.

The gene calls are TRBV6-5 and TRBJ2-2; the D is unclear. V was shortened by 6 bases and J by 5 bases, with 13 bases between the two germline ends. This CDR3 has 14 residues. Germline CDR1 MNHEY, CDR2 SVGAGI. CDR3: CASRLKAVTGELFF. The CDR3 DNA follows: TGTGCCAGCAGGCTCAAGGCGGTGACCGGGGAGCTGTTTTTT.

The genes are TRBV5-1 and TRBJ2-1; the D gene is possibly TRBD2 (5 bases). This CDR3 is 16 amino acids long. V was shortened by 0 bases and J by 1 base, with 11 bases between the two germline ends. Germline V gene sequence: CDR1 SGHRS, CDR2 YFSETQ. CDR3: CASSLDSDRSYNEQFF. In nucleotides, the CDR3 is TGCGCCAGCAGCTTGGATAGCGACCGATCCTACAATGAGCAGTTCTTC. Supplemented by reference TRBV5-1 and TRBJ2-1, the full variable domain reads KAGVTQTPRYLIKTRGQQVTLSCSPISGHRSVSWYQQTPGQGLQFLFEYFSETQRNKGNFPGRFSGRQFSNSRSEMNVSTLELGDSALYLCASSLDSDRSYNEQFFGPGTRLTVL.

This clone has only one observation. J is TRBJ2-1 and V is TRBV29-1; D possibly uses TRBD1 or TRBD2 (5 bases each). The CDR3 spans 13 residues. Germline CDR1 SQVTM, CDR2 ANQGSEA. The CDR3 DNA reads as TGCAGTTCCCTCCTACTAGTGACAGATGAGCAGTTCTTC. Translated, it gives CSSLLLVTDEQFF.

This chain links TRBV5-1 with TRBJ2-3; D may correspond to TRBD1 or TRBD2 (5 bases each). From germline, CDR1 is SGHRS and CDR2 YFSETQ. The CDR3 extends over 16 amino acids. Trimming cost V 3 bases and J 1 base, with 15 bases left between them. Here the CDR3 DNA reads TGCGCCAGCAGCTCAGGGTGGGGTAGCGGCACAGATACGCAGTATTTT. Translation: CASSSGWGSGTDTQYF.

The chain uses TRBV10-1 and TRBJ2-1; D remains unclear. Germline CDR1 and CDR2: WNHNN and SYGVQD (reference sequence). With 3 bases removed from V and 3 bases from J, the gap between germline ends came to 6 bases. The CDR3 covers 13 residues. CDR3 in DNA: TGCGCCAGCAGTGAAGGGAACTACAATGAGCAGTTCTTC. Its protein is CASSEGNYNEQFF.

The CDR3, as DNA: TGTGCCAGCCGGGGCCCAGCGGGAGGGCCCGGGGAGACCCAGTACTTC. It is translated as CASRGPAGGPGETQYF. The genes are TRBV27 and TRBJ2-5, with 10 bases that match TRBD2. The CDR3 loop spans 16 amino acids. CDR1 MNHEY and CDR2 SMNVEV come from the germline V gene (reference sequence). The J segment lost 5 bases and the V segment lost 8 bases, leaving 14 bases of the junction unmatched.

The chain employs TRBV29-1 and TRBJ1-2, with unresolved D. This CDR3 is 12 amino acids long. V lost 0 bases, J lost 6 bases, and 8 bases lay in between. Germline CDR1 reads SQVTM; CDR2 reads ANQGSEA. The CDR3 spells CSVEDRRNGYTF. The CDR3 nucleotides are TGCAGCGTTGAAGATAGGAGAAATGGCTACACCTTC.

This chain links TRBV5-1 with TRBJ1-3; tentatively, D is TRBD1 (6 bases). CDR3 length equals 14 residues. Trimming cost V 3 bases and J 2 bases, with 9 bases left between them. Germline V CDR1 and CDR2: SGHRS, YFSETQ. As DNA, the CDR3 is TGCGCCAGCAGCTCACAGGGCCCTGGAAACACCATATATTTT. Amino acids: CASSSQGPGNTIYF.

This clone has a single count. This chain uses TRBV19 with TRBJ2-1, with D tentatively TRBD2 (5 bases). Germline values: CDR1 LNHDA, CDR2 SQIVND (reference sequence). The CDR3 loop spans 14 amino acids. Trimming removed 6 bases from V and 3 bases from J, with 12 bases in between. The CDR3 sequence: CASSSGLGYNEQFF. CDR3 coding DNA: TGTGCCAGTAGCTCCGGACTGGGCTACAATGAGCAGTTCTTC. Full variable domain (outside the CDR3, taken from reference TRBV19 and TRBJ2-1): DGGITQSPKYLFRKEGQNVTLSCEQNLNHDAMYWYRQDPGQGLRLIYYSQIVNDFQKGDIAEGYSVSREKKESFPLTVTSAQKNPTAFYLCASSSGLGYNEQFFGPGTRLTVL.

This chain connects TRBV4-2 to TRBJ2-3, with TRBD1 matching 8 bases. The CDR3 is 16 residues long. Germline V lookup: CDR1 LGHNA, CDR2 YNFKEQ. The ends lost 0 bases at V and 1 base at J; junction bases unmatched: 3. CDR3 residues: CASSQEEGQGTDTQYF. The CDR3 DNA is TGTGCCAGCAGCCAAGAGGAGGGACAGGGCACAGATACGCAGTATTTT.

The rearrangement joins TRBV27 to TRBJ2-5; 8 positions agree with TRBD1. The CDR3 covers 15 residues. Germline CDR1 MNHEY, CDR2 SMNVEV (reference sequence). With 5 bases clipped from V and 5 bases from J, the junction kept 10 bases outside the gene matches. The CDR3 is CASSLSQGAKETQYF. The CDR3 coding sequence is TGTGCCAGCAGTCTCAGCCAGGGGGCAAAGGAGACCCAGTACTTC.

The chain uses TRBV1 and TRBJ2-2; the table's TRBD2 call for D was not verified on the DNA. TRBV1 is a pseudogene. The CDR3 spans 23 residues. The CDR3 sequence: CTSSLSSPPGLAGGPTNTGELFF. DNA for the CDR3: TGCACCAGCAGCCTCTCGTCCCCCCCGGGACTAGCGGGAGGGCCGACGAACACCGGGGAGCTGTTTTTT.

The gene calls are TRBV28 and TRBJ1-3, with D hard to call. Germline CDR1 is MDHEN and CDR2 is SYDVKM. V lost 10 bases and J 2 bases, leaving 6 bases between the germline ends. This CDR3 spans 11 amino acids. CDR3 loop: CATAAGNTIYF. CDR3 DNA sequence: TGTGCCACGGCGGCTGGAAACACCATATATTTT.

V is TRBV4-2 and J is TRBJ2-3; TRBD2 aligns across 10 bases. The CDR3 contains 16 residues. The trim removed 3 bases at V and 1 base at J, leaving 4 bases unmatched. Germline-derived CDR1 and CDR2 are LGHNA and YNFKEQ. The chain's CDR3 is CASSQIGTSGTDTQYF. The DNA for the CDR3 is TGTGCCAGCAGCCAGATAGGGACTAGCGGCACAGATACGCAGTATTTT.

The chain is built from TRBV27 and TRBJ2-3, with 7 bases matching TRBD2. CDR1 and CDR2 from the germline V gene are MNHEY and SMNVEV (reference sequence). The V and J ends lost 2 bases and 5 bases, in that order; junction bases with no gene match: 7. The CDR3 is 15 amino acids. The CDR3 spells CASSLEGRGRDTQYF. The CDR3 region has the DNA TGTGCCAGCAGTTTAGAAGGGAGGGGTCGAGATACGCAGTATTTT.

This sequence joins TRBV30 and TRBJ2-7; 12 bases align to TRBD2. The CDR3 length is 14 residues. V trimming: 0 bases; J trimming: 4 bases; junction bases outside the gene matches: 1. The germline V gene has CDR1 GTSNPN and CDR2 SVGIG (reference sequence). The DNA of the CDR3 is TGTGCCTGGAGTGTCCTAGCGGGAGGGTACGAGCAGTACTTC. It codes for CAWSVLAGGYEQYF. Together with reference TRBV30 and TRBJ2-7, the CDR3 gives the full variable domain: SQTIHQWPATLVQPVGSPLSLECTVEGTSNPNLYWYRQAAGRGLQLLFYSVGIGQISSEVPQNLSASRPQDRQFILSSKKLLLSDSGFYLCAWSVLAGGYEQYFGPGTRLTVT.

The chain combines TRBV19 with TRBJ2-2; no definite D call. Germline CDR1 LNHDA, CDR2 SQIVND (reference sequence). CDR3 length: 14 residues. Trimming removed 4 bases from V and 6 bases from J, with 12 bases in between. This CDR3 reads CASSTLSGAGELFF. In DNA form, the CDR3 reads TGTGCCAGTAGTACCCTAAGTGGGGCCGGGGAGCTGTTTTTT. Using reference TRBV19 and TRBJ2-2 for the parts outside the CDR3, the full variable domain is DGGITQSPKYLFRKEGQNVTLSCEQNLNHDAMYWYRQDPGQGLRLIYYSQIVNDFQKGDIAEGYSVSREKKESFPLTVTSAQKNPTAFYLCASSTLSGAGELFFGEGSRLTVL.

This clone has a handful of counts. The CDR3 region is CASSPFVSGLNTEAFF. In DNA form, the CDR3 reads TGTGCCAGCTCACCCTTTGTTTCAGGCCTGAACACTGAAGCTTTCTTT. The J gene is TRBJ1-1, the V gene TRBV18; D not resolved. Germline assignment: CDR1 KGHSH and CDR2 LQKENI. Trimming removed 3 bases at V and 0 bases at J, with 14 bases between. The CDR3 runs to 16 residues.

The chain recombines TRBV6-5 with TRBJ2-5, with a tentative D call TRBD2 (5 bases). Germline CDR1 is MNHEY and CDR2 is SVGAGI. The CDR3 has 14 residues. Trimming cost V 6 bases and J 5 bases, with 16 bases left between them. The CDR3 DNA follows: TGTGCCAGCAGCCTTAGCGCTTCCTCGGAGACCCAGTACTTC. Translated: CASSLSASSETQYF.